Below, 28 T cell receptor beta chains from the same sample are listed, as sequenced in a study of blood T cell repertoires in COVID-19. The repertoire was sequenced with immunoSEQ multiplex PCR; TCRdb's copy has only in-frame clones and lacks some. Altogether some 300,000 clones are present, approximately 91% being singletons, with the ten largest covering 0.75% to 1%. Sequenced input: PBMCs or T cells enriched from blood (not recorded which). The receptors originated from a woman in her 30s who had recovered from COVID-19.

This chain links TRBV16 with TRBJ1-2; D is uncertain. V dropped 0 bases and J dropped 6 bases, with 8 bases sitting between them. The CDR3 contains 13 residues. CDR1 is KGHSY and CDR2 is FQNENV in the germline V gene. In DNA, the CDR3 is TGTGCCAGCAGCCAATCGCGGGTGAATGGCTACACCTTC. It is translated as CASSQSRVNGYTF.

The chain recombines TRBV10-2 with TRBJ2-7; 12 positions match TRBD2. The germline CDR1 and CDR2 sequences are WSHSY and SAAADI. J was trimmed by 3 bases and V by 7 bases; bases with no gene match: 13. The CDR3 contains 17 residues. The CDR3 reads CASKVTSGGPTDYEQYF. CDR3 DNA sequence: TGCGCCAGCAAAGTCACTAGCGGGGGGCCAACTGACTACGAGCAGTACTTC.

The rearrangement joins TRBV2 to TRBJ2-1; TRBD1 aligns across 7 bases. The CDR3 totals 18 residues. CDR1 SNHLY and CDR2 FYNNEI come from the germline V gene. Trimming removed 3 bases from V and 1 base from J; junction bases left unmatched: 12. CDR3 protein: CASSDMFPGQASYNEQFF. In DNA form, the CDR3 reads TGTGCCAGCAGTGATATGTTCCCCGGACAGGCTTCCTACAATGAGCAGTTCTTC.

This chain links TRBV5-1 with TRBJ2-5; 8 nucleotides agree with TRBD2. Germline CDR1 SGHRS, CDR2 YFSETQ. Trimming removed 4 bases from V and 5 bases from J; junction bases left unmatched: 16. This CDR3 region has 17 residues. The CDR3 coding sequence is TGCGCCAGCAGCCGCACTAGCGGAACGTTTCGGCATGAGACCCAGTACTTC. It specifies CASSRTSGTFRHETQYF.

The V gene is TRBV7-2, the J gene TRBJ2-7; tentative D call: TRBD1 (6 bases). The germline V gene encodes CDR1 SGHTA and CDR2 FQGNSA. The CDR3 is 15 amino acids. Deletions cut 4 bases from V and 2 bases from J, with 15 bases between. The CDR3 reads CASSSALGQPYEQYF. In nucleotides, the CDR3 is TGTGCCAGCAGCTCCGCTCTCGGACAGCCCTACGAGCAGTACTTC.

The chain couples TRBV28 to TRBJ1-4; unclear D gene. Germline loops: CDR1 MDHEN, CDR2 SYDVKM. The CDR3 has 15 residues. V was cut by 6 bases and J by 10 bases, with 21 bases left in between. The CDR3 spells CASSGVVINEGKLFF. The CDR3 coding sequence is TGTGCCAGCAGCGGCGTGGTTATTAATGAGGGAAAACTGTTTTTT.

The chain combines TRBV6-8 with TRBJ1-4; no clear D. CDR1 is MNHGY, CDR2 SAAAGT, per germline. The CDR3 extends over 14 amino acids. Trimming left V 2 bases short and J 4 bases short, with 8 bases between. The CDR3 region has the DNA TGTGCCAGCAGTTACGGCAGATTTAATGAAAAACTGTTTTTT. Translation: CASSYGRFNEKLFF.

The chain combines TRBV5-1 with TRBJ1-2, with a possible D match to TRBD1 (5 bases). The CDR3 has 13 amino acids. V was pared by 4 bases and J by 4 bases, with 11 bases between. In germline, CDR1 is SGHRS, CDR2 YFSETQ. CDR3 loop: CASSIQTVYGYTF. The CDR3 DNA follows: TGCGCCAGCAGCATACAGACAGTCTATGGCTACACCTTC.

As DNA, the CDR3 is TGTGCCAGCAGCGCGGGGTGGCTTCCGGGCCCCCTCCACTTT. This sequence encodes CASSAGWLPGPLHF. The chain recombines TRBV9 with TRBJ1-6; D gene unclear. Trimming removed 3 bases from V and 13 bases from J, with 17 bases in between. This CDR3 comprises 14 residues. From germline, CDR1 is SGDLS and CDR2 YYNGEE.

V usage is TRBV7-9 and J usage is TRBJ2-5; D is uncertain. From germline, CDR1 is SEHNR and CDR2 FQNEAQ (reference sequence). The CDR3 length is 16 residues. Trimming removed 0 bases from V and 1 base from J, with 12 bases in between. CDR3 in DNA: TGTGCCAGCAGCTTAGCGGGCCTAAGGCCCCAAGAGACCCAGTACTTC. Translated, it gives CASSLAGLRPQETQYF.

This sequence joins TRBV27 and TRBJ1-1, with 7 bases matching TRBD1. Unmatched junction bases numbered 4, after V lost 2 bases and J lost 1 base. This CDR3 contains 15 residues. Per germline, CDR1 MNHEY and CDR2 SMNVEV (reference sequence). CDR3 bases: TGTGCCAGCAGTTTAATAGGGGGCCGGAACACTGAAGCTTTCTTT. This translates into CASSLIGGRNTEAFF.

The J gene is TRBJ2-5, the V gene TRBV7-9; a possible D gene is TRBD2 (6 bases). Germline V gene sequence: CDR1 SEHNR, CDR2 FQNEAQ (reference sequence). This CDR3 contains 15 residues. The V gene lost 5 bases and the J gene lost 1 base, with 14 bases spanning the gap. The CDR3 nucleotides read TGTGCCAGCAGCCCCATCCGGGACTTCCAAGAGACCCAGTACTTC. It is translated as CASSPIRDFQETQYF.

The chain is built from TRBV5-1 and TRBJ1-2; the D is unclear. Germline-derived CDR1 and CDR2 are SGHRS and YFSETQ. The V gene lost 6 bases and the J gene lost 0 bases, with 12 bases spanning the gap. CDR3 length equals 14 residues. The CDR3 is CASTRITPNYGYTF. CDR3 coding DNA: TGCGCCAGCACCAGAATAACACCTAACTATGGCTACACCTTC.

The CDR3 loop is CASSSSPVTYNEQFF. CDR3 nucleotides: TGTGCCAGCAGTTCTTCTCCAGTGACCTACAATGAGCAGTTCTTC. The chain is built from TRBV27 and TRBJ2-1; no definite D call. The CDR3 totals 15 residues. V was clipped by 4 bases and J by 2 bases, with 12 bases between them. In germline, CDR1 is MNHEY, CDR2 SMNVEV (reference sequence).

V and J are TRBV5-6 and TRBJ1-3; the D gene is possibly TRBD1 (6 bases). CDR1 and CDR2 from the germline V gene are SGHDT and YYEEEE. V was trimmed by 0 bases and J by 0 bases, leaving 16 bases between them. The CDR3 has 18 amino acids. CDR3 region: CASSLALLGANSGNTIYF. Here the CDR3 DNA reads TGTGCCAGCAGCTTGGCCCTCTTGGGGGCGAACTCTGGAAACACCATATATTTT.

V gene TRBV27 combines with J gene TRBJ1-1, with D unclear. With 6 bases removed from V and 0 bases from J, the gap between germline ends came to 8 bases. The V gene's germline CDR1 is MNHEY and CDR2 SMNVEV (reference sequence). The CDR3 spans 13 residues. CDR3 sequence: CASRYGMNTEAFF. The CDR3 bases are TGTGCCAGCAGGTACGGTATGAACACTGAAGCTTTCTTT.

This clone was found once. The J gene is TRBJ2-4, the V gene TRBV6-5; maybe TRBD1 (6 bases). Germline CDR1 is MNHEY and CDR2 is SVGAGI. The CDR3 length is 12 residues. With 6 bases removed from V and 6 bases from J, the gap between germline ends came to 9 bases. The CDR3: CASRGQPNIQYF. The DNA for the CDR3 is TGTGCCAGCAGAGGACAGCCAAACATTCAGTACTTC.

This chain links TRBV5-6 with TRBJ2-7; D gene unclear. Germline V CDR1 and CDR2: SGHDT, YYEEEE. Trimming cost V 0 bases and J 2 bases, with 9 bases left between them. This CDR3 has 14 residues. The CDR3 sequence is CASSLEWRTYEQYF. The DNA of the CDR3 is TGTGCCAGCAGCTTGGAATGGAGAACCTACGAGCAGTACTTC.

The DNA of the CDR3 is TGTGCCAGCAGCTTAACTTATAGCAATCAGCCCCAGCATTTT. Its translation: CASSLTYSNQPQHF. This chain joins TRBV7-2 and TRBJ1-5; D uncertain. V was pared by 2 bases and J by 0 bases, with 5 bases between. CDR1 is SGHTA, CDR2 FQGNSA, per germline. The CDR3 runs 14 residues.

The J gene is TRBJ2-3, the V gene TRBV4-1; 8 nucleotides match TRBD1. The trim removed 3 bases at V and 1 base at J, leaving 3 bases unmatched. The CDR3 loop spans 15 amino acids. The germline gives CDR1 MGHRA, CDR2 YSYEKL. This chain's CDR3 is CASSHPGQGTDTQYF. The CDR3 DNA is TGCGCCAGCAGCCATCCGGGACAGGGCACAGATACGCAGTATTTT.

The V and J genes are TRBV18 and TRBJ1-5; 7 bases match TRBD1. The germline CDR1 and CDR2 sequences are KGHSH and LQKENI. The V segment lost 8 bases and the J segment 4 bases; nucleotides outside the gene matches: 5. This CDR3 comprises 13 residues. The CDR3 protein is CASATGVNQPQHF. The DNA of the CDR3 is TGTGCCAGCGCTACAGGGGTTAATCAGCCCCAGCATTTT. Full variable domain (outside the CDR3, taken from reference TRBV18 and TRBJ1-5): NAGVMQNPRHLVRRRGQEARLRCSPMKGHSHVYWYRQLPEEGLKFMVYLQKENIIDESGMPKERFSAEFPKEGPSILRIQQVVRGDSAAYFCASATGVNQPQHFGDGTRLSIL.

The rearrangement joins TRBV3-1 (or the pseudogene TRBV3-2) to TRBJ2-2; 10 bases agree with TRBD2. Germline CDR1 and CDR2: LGHDT and YNNKEL (reference sequence). With V trimmed by 4 bases and J by 1 base, 3 bases remained unmatched. The CDR3 covers 16 residues. The CDR3 sequence is CASSRTSGMNTGELFF. The CDR3 DNA sequence: TGTGCCAGCAGCCGTACTAGCGGGATGAACACCGGGGAGCTGTTTTTT.

The V and J genes are TRBV27 and TRBJ2-7, with D uncertain. Germline assignment: CDR1 MNHEY and CDR2 SMNVEV (reference sequence). V was trimmed by 2 bases and J by 8 bases, leaving 13 bases between them. The CDR3 sequence is 13 residues long. The CDR3 sequence: CASSLTRGLKQYF. The CDR3 DNA is TGTGCCAGCAGTTTAACTCGCGGTCTAAAGCAGTACTTC.

This chain connects TRBV20-1 to TRBJ1-2; D gene uncertain. With 3 bases removed from V and 6 bases from J, the gap between germline ends came to 14 bases. The CDR3 consists of 13 residues. The germline CDR1 and CDR2 sequences are DFQATT and SNEGSKA (reference sequence). CDR3 DNA: TGCAGTGCTAGTTTGGAACCCGGGGATGGCTACACCTTC. Residues: CSASLEPGDGYTF.

This clone was detected once. The genes are TRBV5-4 and TRBJ2-3; D gene ambiguous. Germline V CDR1 and CDR2: SGHNT, YYREEE (reference sequence). The germline V and J ends were trimmed by 0 bases and 6 bases, with 11 bases remaining between them. The length of the CDR3 is 14 residues. CDR3 protein: CASSLVGQWDTQYF. The CDR3 DNA is TGTGCCAGCAGCTTGGTGGGCCAATGGGATACGCAGTATTTT.

This chain connects TRBV5-1 to TRBJ2-1, with 13 bases identical to TRBD2. The CDR3 runs to 19 residues. V lost 0 bases and J lost 5; bases outside the gene matches: 11. Per germline, CDR1 SGHRS and CDR2 YFSETQ. In nucleotides, the CDR3 is TGCGCCAGCAGCTTGGCGTTTGGGACTAGCGGGAAACTCCACAATGAGCAGTTCTTC. Translated, it gives CASSLAFGTSGKLHNEQFF. Variable domain in full (rest from reference TRBV5-1 and TRBJ2-1): KAGVTQTPRYLIKTRGQQVTLSCSPISGHRSVSWYQQTPGQGLQFLFEYFSETQRNKGNFPGRFSGRQFSNSRSEMNVSTLELGDSALYLCASSLAFGTSGKLHNEQFFGPGTRLTVL.

The DNA for the CDR3 is TGTGCCAGCTCAATGAGACAGGGAACCGAAAAACTGTTTTTT. Encoded protein: CASSMRQGTEKLFF. The chain uses TRBV18 and TRBJ1-4; 7 bases align to TRBD1. The CDR3 length is 14 residues. Germline V gene sequence: CDR1 KGHSH, CDR2 LQKENI. Trimming removed 5 bases from V and 8 bases from J; junction bases left unmatched: 8.

The V gene is TRBV5-8, the J gene TRBJ2-6; D is possibly TRBD2 (6 bases). Between the trimmed V and J ends, which lost 0 bases and 1 base, there was a span of 11 bases. CDR1 is SGHTS and CDR2 is YDEGEE in the germline V gene. The CDR3 runs 17 residues. The CDR3 reads CASSLGGELSGANVLTF. The CDR3 nucleotides read TGTGCCAGCAGCTTGGGGGGGGAGCTTTCTGGGGCCAACGTCCTGACTTTC.